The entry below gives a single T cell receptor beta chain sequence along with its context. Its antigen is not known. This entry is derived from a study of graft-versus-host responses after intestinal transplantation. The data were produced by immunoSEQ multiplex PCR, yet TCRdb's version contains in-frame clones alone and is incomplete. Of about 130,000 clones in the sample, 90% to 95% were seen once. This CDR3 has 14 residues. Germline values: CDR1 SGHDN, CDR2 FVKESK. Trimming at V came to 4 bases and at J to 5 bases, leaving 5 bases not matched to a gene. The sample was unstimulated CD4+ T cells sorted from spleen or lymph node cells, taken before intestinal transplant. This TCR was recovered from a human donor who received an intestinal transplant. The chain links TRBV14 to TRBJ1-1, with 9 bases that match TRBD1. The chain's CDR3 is CASSPQGARTEAFF. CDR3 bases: TGTGCCAGCAGCCCACAGGGGGCGCGGACTGAAGCTTTCTTT.